The present T cell receptor (beta chain) was sequenced within a study of PD-1 blockade in classical Hodgkin lymphoma. Study conclusions and caveats: Newly diagnosed patients were said to have less baseline TCR diversity than healthy donors did.

The table came from immunoSEQ multiplex PCR; TCRdb's copy has only in-frame clones and leaves some out. The sample consists of fewer than 100,000 clones, around 90% of them appearing once. Relapse was seen in all patients after autologous stem cell transplantation, and brentuximab vedotin exposure was variable. Progressive disease, partial response or complete response was each patient's best response. With respect to this clone: The antigen remains undetermined.

This receptor was taken from a human donor with classical Hodgkin lymphoma. The source material was peripheral blood mononuclear cells (PBMCs), sampled at baseline.

CDR3 nucleotide sequence: TGTGCCAGCAGTTTAGTGGCGGCATCCTACAATGAGCAGTTCTTC. Its translation is CASSLVAASYNEQFF. This chain links TRBV27 with TRBJ2-1; D gene ambiguous. The V gene's germline CDR1 is MNHEY and CDR2 SMNVEV (reference sequence). V gave up 2 bases and J gave up 1 base, with 9 bases separating them. The CDR3 covers 15 residues.